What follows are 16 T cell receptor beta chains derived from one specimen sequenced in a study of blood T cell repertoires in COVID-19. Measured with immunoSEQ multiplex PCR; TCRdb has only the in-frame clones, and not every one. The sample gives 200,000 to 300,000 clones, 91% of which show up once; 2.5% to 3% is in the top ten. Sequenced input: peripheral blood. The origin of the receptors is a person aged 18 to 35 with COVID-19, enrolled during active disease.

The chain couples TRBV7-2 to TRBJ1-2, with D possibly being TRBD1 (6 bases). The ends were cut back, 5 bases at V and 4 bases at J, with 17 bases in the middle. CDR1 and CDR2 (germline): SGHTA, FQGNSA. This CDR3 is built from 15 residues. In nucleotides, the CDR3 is TGTGCCAGCAGCCCCCGGGCAGGGGCCGGCTATGGCTACACCTTC. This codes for CASSPRAGAGYGYTF.

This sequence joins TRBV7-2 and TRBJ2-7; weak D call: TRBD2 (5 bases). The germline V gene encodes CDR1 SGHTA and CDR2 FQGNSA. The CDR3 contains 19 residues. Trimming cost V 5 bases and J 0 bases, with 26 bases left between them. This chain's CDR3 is CASSLRRDIRSGSSYEQYF. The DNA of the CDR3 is TGTGCCAGCAGCCTGCGCCGAGACATCCGTTCGGGGAGCTCCTACGAGCAGTACTTC.

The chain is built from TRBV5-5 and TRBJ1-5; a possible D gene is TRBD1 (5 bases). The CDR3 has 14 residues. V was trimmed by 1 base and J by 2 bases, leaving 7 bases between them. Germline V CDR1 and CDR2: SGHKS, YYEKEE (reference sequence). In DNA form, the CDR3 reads TGTGCCAGCAGCTTGCAGACAGGCAATCAGCCCCAGCATTTT. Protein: CASSLQTGNQPQHF.

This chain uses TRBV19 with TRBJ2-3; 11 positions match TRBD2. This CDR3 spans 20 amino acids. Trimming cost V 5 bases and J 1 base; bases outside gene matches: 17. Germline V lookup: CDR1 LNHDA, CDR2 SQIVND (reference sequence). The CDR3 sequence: CASSPPTTLAGVGGTDTQYF. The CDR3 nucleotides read TGTGCCAGTAGTCCGCCGACGACACTAGCGGGAGTGGGGGGCACAGATACGCAGTATTTT.

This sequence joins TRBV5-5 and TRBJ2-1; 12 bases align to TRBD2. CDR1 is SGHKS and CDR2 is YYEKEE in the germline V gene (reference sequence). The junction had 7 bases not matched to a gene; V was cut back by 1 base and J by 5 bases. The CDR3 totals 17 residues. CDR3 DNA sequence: TGTGCCAGCAGCTTGACTCTAGCGGGAGGGTTCGACAATGAGCAGTTCTTC. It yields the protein CASSLTLAGGFDNEQFF.

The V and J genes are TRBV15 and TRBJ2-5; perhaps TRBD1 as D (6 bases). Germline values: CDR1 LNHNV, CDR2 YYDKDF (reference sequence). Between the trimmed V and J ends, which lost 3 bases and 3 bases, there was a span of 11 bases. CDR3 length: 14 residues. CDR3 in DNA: TGTGCCACCAGCAGCGATGGACAGAAAGAGACCCAGTACTTC. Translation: CATSSDGQKETQYF.

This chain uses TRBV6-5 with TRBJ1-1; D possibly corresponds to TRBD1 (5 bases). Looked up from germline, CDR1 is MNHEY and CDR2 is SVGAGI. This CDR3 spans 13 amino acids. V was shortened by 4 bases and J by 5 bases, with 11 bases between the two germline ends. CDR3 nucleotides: TGTGCCAGCAGTTTCGGGGGAGAAACTGAAGCTTTCTTT. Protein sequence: CASSFGGETEAFF.

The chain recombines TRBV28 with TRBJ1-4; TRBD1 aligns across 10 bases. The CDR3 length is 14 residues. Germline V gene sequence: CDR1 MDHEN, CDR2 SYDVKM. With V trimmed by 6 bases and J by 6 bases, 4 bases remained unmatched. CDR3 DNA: TGTGCCAGCAGACCGACAGGGGGCGATGAAAAACTGTTTTTT. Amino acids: CASRPTGGDEKLFF.

Here the CDR3 reads CASSLSSDGVSYEQYF. CDR3 in DNA: TGCGCCAGCAGCTTGTCTTCGGACGGGGTTTCCTACGAGCAGTACTTC. The chain combines TRBV5-1 with TRBJ2-7; D is possibly TRBD2 (5 bases). The CDR3 length is 16 residues. Trimming left V 1 base short and J 1 base short, with 15 bases between. Germline V CDR1 and CDR2: SGHRS, YFSETQ.

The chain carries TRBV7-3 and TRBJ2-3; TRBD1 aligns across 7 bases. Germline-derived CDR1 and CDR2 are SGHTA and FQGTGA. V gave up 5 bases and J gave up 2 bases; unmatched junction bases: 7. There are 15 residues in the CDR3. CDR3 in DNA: TGTGCCAGCAGCCGGGACAGACAAAACACAGATACGCAGTATTTT. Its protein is CASSRDRQNTDTQYF.

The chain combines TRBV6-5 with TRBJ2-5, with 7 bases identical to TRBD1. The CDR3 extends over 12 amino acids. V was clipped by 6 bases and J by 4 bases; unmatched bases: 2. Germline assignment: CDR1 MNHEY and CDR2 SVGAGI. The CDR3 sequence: CASRGGTETQYF. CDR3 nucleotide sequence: TGTGCCAGCAGAGGGGGCACAGAGACCCAGTACTTC.

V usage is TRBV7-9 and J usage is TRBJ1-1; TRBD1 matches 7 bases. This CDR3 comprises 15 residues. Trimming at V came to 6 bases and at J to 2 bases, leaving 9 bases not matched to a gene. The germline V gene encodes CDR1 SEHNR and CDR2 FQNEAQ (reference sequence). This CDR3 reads CASSPNRGRNTEAFF. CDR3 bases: TGTGCCAGCAGTCCCAACAGGGGACGCAACACTGAAGCTTTCTTT.

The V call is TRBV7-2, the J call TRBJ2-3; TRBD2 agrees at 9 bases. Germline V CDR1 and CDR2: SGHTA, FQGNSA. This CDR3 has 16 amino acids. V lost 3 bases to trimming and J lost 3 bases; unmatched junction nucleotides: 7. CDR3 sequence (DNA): TGTGCCAGCAGCTTCAGACTAGCGGAGGCAACAGATACGCAGTATTTT. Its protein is CASSFRLAEATDTQYF.

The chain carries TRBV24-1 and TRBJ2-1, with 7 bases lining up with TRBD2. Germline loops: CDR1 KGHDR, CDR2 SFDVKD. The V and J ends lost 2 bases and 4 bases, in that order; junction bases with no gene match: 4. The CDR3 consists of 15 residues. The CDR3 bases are TGTGCCACCAGTGATTCTCTAGCGGAGTACAATGAGCAGTTCTTC. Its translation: CATSDSLAEYNEQFF.

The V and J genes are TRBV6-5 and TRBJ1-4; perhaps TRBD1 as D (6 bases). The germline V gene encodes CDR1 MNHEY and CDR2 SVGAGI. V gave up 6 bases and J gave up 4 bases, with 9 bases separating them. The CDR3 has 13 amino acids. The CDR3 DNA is TGTGCCAGCAGGGACAGAAATAATGAAAAACTGTTTTTT. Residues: CASRDRNNEKLFF.

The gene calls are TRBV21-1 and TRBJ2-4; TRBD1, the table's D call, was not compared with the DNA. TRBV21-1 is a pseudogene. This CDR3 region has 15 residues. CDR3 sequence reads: CASSKKRGQRNIQYF. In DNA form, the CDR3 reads TGTGCCAGCAGCAAAAAGAGGGGGCAGAGAAACATTCAGTACTTC.